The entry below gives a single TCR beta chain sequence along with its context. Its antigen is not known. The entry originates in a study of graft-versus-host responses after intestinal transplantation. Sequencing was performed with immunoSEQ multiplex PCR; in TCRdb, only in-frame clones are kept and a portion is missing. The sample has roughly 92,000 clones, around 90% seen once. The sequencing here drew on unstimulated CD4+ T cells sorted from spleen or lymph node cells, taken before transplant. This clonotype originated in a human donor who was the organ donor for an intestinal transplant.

The CDR3 loop is CASSRYRLASSDEQYF. As DNA, the CDR3 is TGTGCCAGCAGCCGATACCGACTAGCAAGTAGTGACGAGCAGTACTTC. The chain joins TRBV7-2 to TRBJ2-7; 7 positions match TRBD2. The germline V gene has CDR1 SGHTA and CDR2 FQGNSA. This CDR3 is 16 amino acids long. Trimming removed 5 bases from V and 5 bases from J; junction bases left unmatched: 15. The full variable domain, in which reference TRBV7-2 and TRBJ2-7 provide the parts outside the CDR3, is GAGVSQSPSNKVTEKGKDVELRCDPISGHTALYWYRQSLGQGLEFLIYFQGNSAPDKSGLPSDRFSAERTGGSVSTLTIQRTQQEDSAVYLCASSRYRLASSDEQYFGPGTRLTVT.